The present T cell receptor (beta chain) was sequenced within a study of OX40 agonist ivuxolimab in advanced cancers. Study-wide background: At doses from 0.01 to 10 mg/kg, patients were given intravenous ivuxolimab every 2 weeks.

General study points: It was not determined which antigens were specifically recognized by the peripheral T cells that had undergone clonal expansion. Circulating CD4+ and CD8+ T cells showed clonal expansion by week 6 at 0.1 to 3.0 mg/kg.

Assay: immunoSEQ multiplex PCR; the TCRdb copy retains only in-frame clones and omits some. The sample shows fewer than 80,000 clones, about 83% of them seen only once. Patients with a history of autoimmune disease or on systemic immunosuppression were excluded. In regard to this clone: Antigen: not known.

This receptor was taken from an adult with an advanced solid tumor such as melanoma, head and neck, liver or kidney cancer. The source material was CD4+ or CD8+ T cells sorted from blood, sampled in a trial of the OX40 agonist ivuxolimab.

The CDR3 spells CASSLDLGETQYF. The CDR3 DNA reads as TGTGCCAGCAGCTTAGACTTGGGGGAGACCCAGTACTTC. V is TRBV7-8 and J is TRBJ2-5; D remains unclear. This CDR3 region has 13 residues. Germline-derived CDR1 and CDR2 are SGHVS and FQNEAQ. V lost 1 base and J lost 5, with 8 bases in between.